Presented here are 27 T cell receptor beta chains from one specimen sequenced in a study of blood T cells in healthy people across ages. A second 7 to 11 cycle PCR used barcoded and J-beta primers. Each CDR3 protein is one row after TCRdb ran MiXCR on the 5' RACE reads. The sample has 800,000 or so distinct CDR3 sequences; about 46% are singletons. Sequencing used blood. These TCRs come from an older man in good health.

This clonotype has at least ten counts. The chain combines TRBV5-1 with TRBJ2-7; TRBD2 agrees at 15 bases. Germline lookup yields CDR1 SGHRS and CDR2 YFSETQ. V lost 4 bases and J lost 0; bases outside the gene matches: 5. CDR3 length: 17 residues. The chain's CDR3 is CASSPGLAGGSSYEQYF. The CDR3 region has the DNA TGCGCCAGCAGCCCGGGACTAGCGGGAGGATCCTCCTACGAGCAGTACTTC.

This chain links TRBV6-5 with TRBJ2-3, with 13 bases that match TRBD2. The CDR3 runs to 17 residues. Germline-derived CDR1 and CDR2 are MNHEY and SVGAGI. Trimming took 2 bases from V and 0 from J; bases not matched to a gene: 2. The CDR3 sequence is CASSYRGLAGSTDTQYF. Written as DNA, the CDR3 is TGTGCCAGCAGTTACCGGGGACTAGCGGGGAGCACAGATACGCAGTATTTT.

The chain uses TRBV15 and TRBJ2-4; 7 nucleotides line up with TRBD1. The J call may be incorrect, as the DNA end agrees better with TRBJ2-5. The CDR3 length is 17 residues. Per the germline V gene, CDR1 is LNHNV and CDR2 is YYDKDF (reference sequence). The CDR3 DNA reads as TGTGCCACCAGCAGAGCCCGGGACAGTATCAACCAAGAGACCCAGTACTTC. Translation gives CATSRARDSINQETQYF.

This sequence joins TRBV6-5 and TRBJ2-5; D not resolved. CDR1 and CDR2 (germline): MNHEY, SVGAGI. Deletions cut 6 bases from V and 0 bases from J, with 14 bases between. The CDR3 runs to 15 residues. The CDR3 sequence: CASRPLALYQETQYF. Here the CDR3 DNA reads TGTGCCAGCAGACCGTTGGCCCTTTACCAAGAGACCCAGTACTTC.

The V and J genes are TRBV2 and TRBJ2-7; 7 bases line up with TRBD2. The J call may be incorrect, as the DNA end agrees better with TRBJ2-5. This CDR3 has 15 residues. Germline V gives CDR1 SNHLY, CDR2 FYNNEI. The CDR3 nucleotides are TGTGCCAGCAGTAGGACTAGGAAGGGAGAAGAGACCCAGTACTTC. Protein: CASSRTRKGEETQYF.

There are a few counts of this clonotype. The chain is built from TRBV15 and TRBJ2-1; 9 nucleotides match TRBD2. CDR3 length: 16 amino acids. V lost 9 bases to trimming and J lost 5 bases; unmatched junction nucleotides: 14. Germline CDR1 and CDR2: LNHNV and YYDKDF (reference sequence). CDR3 in DNA: TGTGCCACAAAAAACGGGGCGGGAGGGTCCCACAATGAGCAGTTCTTC. It encodes CATKNGAGGSHNEQFF.

This clonotype was detected a few times. The V gene is TRBV5-6, the J gene TRBJ1-1; maybe TRBD1 (5 bases). The germline V gene has CDR1 SGHDT and CDR2 YYEEEE. CDR3 size: 16 residues. With 7 bases removed from V and 3 bases from J, the gap between germline ends came to 22 bases. DNA for the CDR3: TGTGCCAGCGCCGGAGGCTTTAGACAGCCAGACACTGAAGCTTTCTTT. Translated, it gives CASAGGFRQPDTEAFF.

A single count supports this clonotype. This chain links TRBV5-1 with TRBJ1-4; 9 nucleotides align to TRBD1. V lost 4 bases to trimming and J lost 5 bases; unmatched junction nucleotides: 12. This CDR3 is built from 17 residues. Germline V lookup: CDR1 SGHRS, CDR2 YFSETQ. In DNA, the CDR3 is TGCGCCAGCAGCACCGGGAGGGACAGGGTCCTGAATGAAAAACTGTTTTTT. Residues: CASSTGRDRVLNEKLFF.

This clonotype was seen a handful of times. V usage is TRBV20-1 and J usage is TRBJ2-1, with 9 bases identical to TRBD2. CDR3 length equals 16 residues. V was clipped by 6 bases and J by 6 bases; unmatched bases: 15. Germline V CDR1 and CDR2: DFQATT, SNEGSKA (reference sequence). This CDR3 is CSAADISGSRFNEQFF. DNA for the CDR3: TGCAGTGCGGCGGATATTAGCGGGAGTAGGTTCAATGAGCAGTTCTTC.

This sequence joins TRBV6-2 or TRBV6-3 and TRBJ2-1; 14 nucleotides align to TRBD2. The CDR3 has 15 amino acids. The J segment lost 5 bases and the V segment lost 7 bases, leaving 4 bases of the junction unmatched. Germline CDR1 and CDR2: MNHEY and SVGEGT. The CDR3: CASNEGLAGDNEQFF. Here the CDR3 DNA reads TGTGCCAGCAACGAGGGACTAGCGGGGGACAATGAGCAGTTCTTC.

This clonotype was counted only a few times. V gene TRBV5-4 combines with J gene TRBJ2-4, with a possible D match to TRBD1 (5 bases). Germline V gene data show CDR1 as SGHNT and CDR2 as YYREEE (reference sequence). This CDR3 spans 15 amino acids. The V gene lost 3 bases and the J gene lost 4 bases, with 14 bases spanning the gap. The CDR3 DNA reads TGTGCCAGCAGCTCCCACTCTGACAGTAAAAACATTCAGTACTTC. As protein: CASSSHSDSKNIQYF.

The chain joins TRBV20-1 to TRBJ1-4; 7 bases map to TRBD1. Germline V gene sequence: CDR1 DFQATT, CDR2 SNEGSKA (reference sequence). J lost 11 bases, V lost 6 bases, and 9 bases had no gene match. The CDR3 runs 12 residues. The CDR3 DNA reads TGCAGTGCCCCGGCCGGGACAGCCAAACTGTTTTTT. Amino acid sequence: CSAPAGTAKLFF.

To note about this clonotype: The conserved closing phenylalanine or tryptophan is absent in this CDR3, likely reflecting a read error. V usage is TRBV7-9 and J usage is TRBJ2-7, with D possibly TRBD2 on 6 matching bases. Trimming pared 1 base from V and 2 bases from J, leaving 9 bases between. In germline, CDR1 is SEHNR, CDR2 FQNEAQ (reference sequence). This CDR3 region has 14 residues. In DNA, the CDR3 is TGTGCCAGCAGCTTAGGCGGGGCGGCCTACGAGCAGTACTCC. Residues: CASSLGGAAYEQYS.

V and J are TRBV27 and TRBJ1-2; a possible D gene is TRBD1 (6 bases). This CDR3 is built from 13 residues. Germline V gene data show CDR1 as MNHEY and CDR2 as SMNVEV (reference sequence). The ends were cut back, 4 bases at V and 7 bases at J, with 13 bases in the middle. The CDR3 region has the DNA TGTGCCAGCAGTTCAAACGACAGGAGTGGCTACACCTTC. Residues: CASSSNDRSGYTF.

On this clonotype itself: A much larger clonotype is one base distant, so this may be a read error. The chain couples TRBV28 to TRBJ2-3; unclear D gene. The CDR3 runs 15 residues. Per the germline V gene, CDR1 is MDHEN and CDR2 is SYDVKM. Trimming took 3 bases from V and 2 from J, leaving 12 bases between them. DNA for the CDR3: TGTGCCAGCAGTTTCTCACGGTCAGACACAGATACGCAGTATTTT. The encoded protein is CASSFSRSDTDTQYF.

This clonotype was picked up a small number of times. At one end, the junction sequence differs from germline, possibly due to a read error. The V gene is TRBV12-3 or TRBV12-4, the J gene TRBJ1-6; no clear D. CDR3 length: 13 amino acids. CDR3 sequence reads: CASSLASYSHLHF. CDR3 sequence (DNA): TGTGCCAGCAGTTTGGCCTCCTATTCACACCTCCACTTT.

This sequence joins TRBV2 and TRBJ2-2; 8 bases agree with TRBD1. This CDR3 is built from 15 residues. V lost 5 bases to trimming and J lost 5 bases; unmatched junction nucleotides: 7. Germline loops: CDR1 SNHLY, CDR2 FYNNEI. The CDR3 nucleotides read TGTGCCAGCAGTTTAATGGGACAGGTTACCGGGGAGCTGTTTTTT. This sequence encodes CASSLMGQVTGELFF.

V usage is TRBV7-2 and J usage is TRBJ2-6, with unresolved D. The V and J ends lost 7 bases and 4 bases respectively, with 8 bases between them. The germline CDR1 and CDR2 sequences are SGHTA and FQGNSA. The length of the CDR3 is 13 residues. CDR3 in amino acids: CASNVRGANVLTF. The CDR3 DNA reads as TGTGCCAGCAACGTGAGGGGGGCCAACGTCCTGACTTTC.

A few counts support this clonotype. The chain employs TRBV7-2 and TRBJ2-6; D possibly matches TRBD1 or TRBD2 (6 bases each). The CDR3 is made up of 16 amino acids. The germline V gene encodes CDR1 SGHTA and CDR2 FQGNSA. Trimming cost V 2 bases and J 5 bases, with 13 bases left between them. The CDR3 spells CASSLSGASWANVLTF. CDR3 bases: TGTGCCAGCAGCTTATCGGGGGCCTCATGGGCCAACGTCCTGACTTTC. The whole variable domain, filled in from reference TRBV7-2 and TRBJ2-6, reads GAGVSQSPSNKVTEKGKDVELRCDPISGHTALYWYRQSLGQGLEFLIYFQGNSAPDKSGLPSDRFSAERTGGSVSTLTIQRTQQEDSAVYLCASSLSGASWANVLTFGAGSRLTVL.

This chain joins TRBV7-2 and TRBJ2-2; 13 nucleotides align to TRBD2. The CDR3 has 17 amino acids. V lost 5 bases to trimming and J lost 1 base; unmatched junction nucleotides: 4. The germline V gene encodes CDR1 SGHTA and CDR2 FQGNSA. The CDR3 loop reads CASSRTSGSRNTGELFF. In nucleotides, the CDR3 is TGTGCCAGCAGCCGGACTAGCGGGAGCCGGAACACCGGGGAGCTGTTTTTT.

This clonotype was recorded at least ten times. The V and J genes are TRBV29-1 and TRBJ2-5; tentatively, D is TRBD1 (6 bases). The tail of the sequence fits TRBJ2-7 better, so the J call may be wrong. CDR3 length: 12 amino acids. CDR1 and CDR2 (germline): SQVTM, ANQGSEA. CDR3 bases: TGCAGCGTTGAGATCGGACAGTACGAGCAGTACTTC. Amino acid sequence: CSVEIGQYEQYF.

Remarks on this clonotype: Because the CDR3 is missing its conserved closing phenylalanine or tryptophan, this is likely a read error. This chain joins TRBV20-1 and TRBJ2-1, with a tentative D call TRBD1 (6 bases). V lost 4 bases to trimming and J lost 7 bases, with 11 bases between them. Looked up from germline, CDR1 is DFQATT and CDR2 is SNEGSKA (reference sequence). This CDR3 region has 12 residues. CDR3 sequence: CSANSRGNEQFV. The CDR3 DNA sequence: TGCAGTGCTAATTCCAGGGGTAATGAGCAGTTCGTC.

This clonotype turned up a few times. The chain recombines TRBV29-1 with TRBJ2-2, with D hard to call. The CDR3 is 13 residues long. V was cut by 5 bases and J by 1 base, with 8 bases left in between. Germline V lookup: CDR1 SQVTM, CDR2 ANQGSEA. CDR3 loop: CSVLEENTGELFF. The CDR3 nucleotides are TGCAGCGTTCTCGAGGAGAACACCGGGGAGCTGTTTTTT.

This clonotype showed up just once. This chain connects TRBV9 to TRBJ2-1, with TRBD2 matching 7 bases. The V gene end was trimmed by 2 bases and the J gene end by 2 bases; junction bases not matched to a gene: 4. This CDR3 has 15 amino acids. Germline-derived CDR1 and CDR2 are SGDLS and YYNGEE. This CDR3 reads CASSVLAETYNEQFF. The CDR3 nucleotides read TGTGCCAGCAGCGTGCTAGCGGAGACCTACAATGAGCAGTTCTTC.

In this sample, this clonotype turned up a few times. The chain uses TRBV18 and TRBJ2-1; D unclear. This CDR3 is 16 amino acids long. The V gene's germline CDR1 is KGHSH and CDR2 LQKENI. V lost 2 bases and J lost 0, with 11 bases in between. The CDR3 region has the DNA TGTGCCAGCTCACCAAGCGCGCCAAGCTCCTACAATGAGCAGTTCTTC. Translating it yields CASSPSAPSSYNEQFF.

The chain has TRBV11-2 and TRBJ2-7; TRBD2 matches 11 bases. The germline gives CDR1 SGHAT, CDR2 FQNNGV. The V and J ends lost 5 bases and 6 bases, in that order; junction bases with no gene match: 9. The CDR3 spans 15 residues. The CDR3: CASSPTSGSLSEQYF. In DNA form, the CDR3 reads TGTGCCAGCAGCCCAACTAGCGGGAGTCTCTCCGAGCAGTACTTC.

This clonotype has a handful of counts. The J gene is TRBJ2-7, the V gene TRBV10-3; no clear D gene. Trimming took off 2 bases at V and 2 bases at J, with 7 bases between the two ends. The CDR3 contains 13 residues. The germline CDR1 and CDR2 sequences are ENHRY and SYGVKD. CDR3: CAISEGETYEQYF. In DNA form, the CDR3 reads TGTGCCATCAGTGAGGGAGAAACCTACGAGCAGTACTTC.